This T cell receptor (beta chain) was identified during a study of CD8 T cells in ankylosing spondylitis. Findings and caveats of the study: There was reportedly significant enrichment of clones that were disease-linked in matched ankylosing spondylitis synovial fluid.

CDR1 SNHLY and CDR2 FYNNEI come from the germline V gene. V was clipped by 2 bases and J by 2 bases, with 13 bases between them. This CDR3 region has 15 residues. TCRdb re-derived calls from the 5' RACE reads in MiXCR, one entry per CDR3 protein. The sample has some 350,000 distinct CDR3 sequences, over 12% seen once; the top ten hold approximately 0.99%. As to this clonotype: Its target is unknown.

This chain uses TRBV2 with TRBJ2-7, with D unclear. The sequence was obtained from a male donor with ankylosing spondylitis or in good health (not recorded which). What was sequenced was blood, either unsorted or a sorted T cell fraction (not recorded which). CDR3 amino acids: CASSENPTLTYEQYF. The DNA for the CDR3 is TGTGCCAGCAGTGAAAACCCTACCCTTACCTACGAGCAGTACTTC.